The source of this T cell receptor (beta chain) is a study of T cell responses to AZD1222 COVID-19 vaccine. Notes on the study in general: Distributed over spike, vaccine-associated CD4 TCRs predominated at 160-218 and 743-854. In the spike-specific TCR repertoire, nearly half reportedly target unmutated variant regions. Following two doses of AZD1222, Spike-specific TCR breadth and depth rose.

In germline, CDR1 is SGHDT, CDR2 YYEEEE. Trimming removed 5 bases from V and 4 bases from J, with 6 bases in between. The CDR3 is 12 amino acids. Regarding this clone: Its specificity is unknown.

Produced via immunoSEQ multiplex PCR; TCRdb's table is partial and in-frame only. The sample has around 84,000 clones, 92% seen once; the top ten hold about 7.1%. The material was peripheral blood, obtained on day 0 of MenACWY control vaccination. The receptor was derived from an adult in good health. The chain has TRBV5-6 and TRBJ2-2; D is unresolved. CDR3 residues: CASSSFTGELFF. CDR3 nucleotides: TGTGCCAGCAGTTCTTTCACCGGGGAGCTGTTTTTT.